The source of this T cell receptor beta chain is a study of blood T cells in healthy people across ages. A second roughly 6 to 11 cycle PCR used barcoded and J-beta primers. TCRdb analysed the 5' RACE reads with MiXCR anew, one entry per CDR3 protein. The profile shows more than 650,000 distinct CDR3 sequences, 25% to 30% of them singletons. CDR3 size: 14 residues. CDR1 SGHVS and CDR2 FNYEAQ come from the germline V gene. The V end lost 4 bases, the J end lost 6 bases, and 12 bases lay between the germline ends. This clonotype was counted a few times. This sample was shared with a second study, whose subject was T cells of mothers and their children. This second study says: Healthy Caucasian mothers, three in number, and their six children were the donors. Over 9 million reads per mother and around 3.2 million per child were obtained.

This chain joins TRBV7-6 and TRBJ2-2, with D perhaps TRBD2 (6 bases). This TCR was sampled from a boy aged 5-17 years in good health. The sequencing input was blood. The CDR3 protein is CASSSGLVAGELFF. CDR3 in DNA: TGTGCCAGCAGCTCGGGACTTGTCGCCGGGGAGCTGTTTTTT.